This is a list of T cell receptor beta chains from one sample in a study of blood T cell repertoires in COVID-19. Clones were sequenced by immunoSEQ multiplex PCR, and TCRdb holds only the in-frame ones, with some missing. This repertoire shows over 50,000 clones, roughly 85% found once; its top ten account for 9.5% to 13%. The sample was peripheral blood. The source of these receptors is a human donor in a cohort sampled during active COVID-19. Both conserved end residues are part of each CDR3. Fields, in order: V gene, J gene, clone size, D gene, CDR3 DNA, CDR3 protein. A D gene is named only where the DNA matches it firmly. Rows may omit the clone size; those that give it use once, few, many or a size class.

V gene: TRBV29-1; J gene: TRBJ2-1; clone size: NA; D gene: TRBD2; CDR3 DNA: TGCAGCGTTACTAGCGGGAGGGCCGGTCGCTACAATGAGCAGTTCTTC; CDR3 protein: CSVTSGRAGRYNEQFF
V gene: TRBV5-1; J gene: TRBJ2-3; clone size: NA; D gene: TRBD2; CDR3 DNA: TGCGCCAGCAGCCTGACGGGGAGGGTTAGCACAGATACGCAGTATTTT; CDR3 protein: CASSLTGRVSTDTQYF
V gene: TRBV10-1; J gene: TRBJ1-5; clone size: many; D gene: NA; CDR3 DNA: TGCGCCAGCAGTGCTGACGGGAATCAGCCCCAGCATTTT; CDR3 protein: CASSADGNQPQHF
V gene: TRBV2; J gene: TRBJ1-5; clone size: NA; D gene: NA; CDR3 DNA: TGTGCCAGCAGTCAGGGTTCGGGCAATCAGCCCCAGCATTTT; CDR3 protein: CASSQGSGNQPQHF
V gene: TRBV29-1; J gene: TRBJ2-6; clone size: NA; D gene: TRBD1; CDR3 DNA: TGCAGCGTTCCGAGTGGGACAGGGGTATCTGGGGCCAACGTCCTGACTTTC; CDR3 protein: CSVPSGTGVSGANVLTF
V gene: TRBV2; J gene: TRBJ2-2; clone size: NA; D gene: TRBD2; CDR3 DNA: TGTGCCAGCGGACTAGCGGGACGGGGGGAGCTGTTTTTT; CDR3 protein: CASGLAGRGELFF
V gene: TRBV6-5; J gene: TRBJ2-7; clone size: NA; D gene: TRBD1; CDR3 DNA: TGTGCCAGCAGTTACGAATGGGACAGCCTTTCCTACGAGCAGTACTTC; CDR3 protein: CASSYEWDSLSYEQYF
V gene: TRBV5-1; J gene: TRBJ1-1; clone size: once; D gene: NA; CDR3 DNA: TGCGCCAGCAGCTTGCTCCCGGTGAGCACTGAAGCTTTCTTT; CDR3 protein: CASSLLPVSTEAFF
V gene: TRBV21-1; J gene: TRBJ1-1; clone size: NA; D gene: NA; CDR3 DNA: TGTGCCAGCAGCTCCGCCGGGGGAAGTTCTGAAGCTTTCTTT; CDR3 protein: CASSSAGGSSEAFF
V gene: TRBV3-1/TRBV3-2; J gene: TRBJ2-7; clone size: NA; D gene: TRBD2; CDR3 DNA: TGTGCCAGCAGCCTTAGACTAGCGGGAGGCGGCGAGCAGTACTTC; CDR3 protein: CASSLRLAGGGEQYF
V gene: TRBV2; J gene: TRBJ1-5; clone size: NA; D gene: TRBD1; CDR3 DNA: TGTGCCAGTTCTCCCGGGACAGGGGTCCGTCAGCCCCAGCATTTT; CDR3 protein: CASSPGTGVRQPQHF
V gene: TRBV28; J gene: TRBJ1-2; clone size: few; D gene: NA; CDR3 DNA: TGTGCCAGCAGCGGTGAGGTCCAAGGCAACTATGGCTACACCTTC; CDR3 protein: CASSGEVQGNYGYTF
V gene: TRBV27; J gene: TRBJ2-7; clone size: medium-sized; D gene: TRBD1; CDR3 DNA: TGTGCCAGCGGAGACAGGGGGCCTGTCGACGAGCAGTACTTC; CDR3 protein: CASGDRGPVDEQYF
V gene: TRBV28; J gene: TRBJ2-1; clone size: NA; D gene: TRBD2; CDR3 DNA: TGTGCCAGCAGTCCTAACCCGGGACTAGCGGGCCACAATGAGCAGTTCTTC; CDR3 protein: CASSPNPGLAGHNEQFF
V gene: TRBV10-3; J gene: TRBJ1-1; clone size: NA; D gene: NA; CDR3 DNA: TGTGCCATCAGTGAGACAGGGAGGGACACTGAAGCTTTCTTT; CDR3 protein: CAISETGRDTEAFF
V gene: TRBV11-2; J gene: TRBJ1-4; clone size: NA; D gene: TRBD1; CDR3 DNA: TGTGCCAGCAGCCTCGACAGGGTCAATGAAAAACTGTTTTTT; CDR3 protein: CASSLDRVNEKLFF
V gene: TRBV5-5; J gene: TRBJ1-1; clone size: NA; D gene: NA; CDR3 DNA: TGTGCCAGCAGCTTGGGCAGGGGAGACACTGAAGCTTTCTTT; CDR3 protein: CASSLGRGDTEAFF
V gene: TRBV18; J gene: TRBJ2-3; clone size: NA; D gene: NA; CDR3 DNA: TGTGCCAGCTCACCAGTATCAGGCACAGATACGCAGTATTTT; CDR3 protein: CASSPVSGTDTQYF
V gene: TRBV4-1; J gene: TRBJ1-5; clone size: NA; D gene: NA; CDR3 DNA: TGCGCCAGCAGCCCCCTCAGAAGTGCCCCAGGACCCCAGCATTTT; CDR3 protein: CASSPLRSAPGPQHF
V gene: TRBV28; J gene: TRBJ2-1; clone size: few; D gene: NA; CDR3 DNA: TGTGCCAGCAGCTCATTCGGACAGTTATACAATGAGCAGTTCTTC; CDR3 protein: CASSSFGQLYNEQFF
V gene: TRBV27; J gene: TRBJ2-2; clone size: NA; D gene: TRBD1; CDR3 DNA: TGTGCCAGCAGTTTAATTGGGACAGGGGGCTGGGGGGAGCTGTTTTTT; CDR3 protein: CASSLIGTGGWGELFF
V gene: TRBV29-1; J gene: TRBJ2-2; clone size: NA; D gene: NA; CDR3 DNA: TGCAGCGTTGGCGGACTGAACACCGGGGAGCTGTTTTTT; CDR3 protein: CSVGGLNTGELFF
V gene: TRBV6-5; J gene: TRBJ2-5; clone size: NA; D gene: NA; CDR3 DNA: TGTGCCAGCATCAAGACTCAAAAAGAGACCCAGTACTTC; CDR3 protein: CASIKTQKETQYF
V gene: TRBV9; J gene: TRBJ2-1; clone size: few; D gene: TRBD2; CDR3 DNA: TGTGCCAGCAGCCCGCGTCCAACGACTAGCGGGAGGGTGGATGAGCAGTTCTTC; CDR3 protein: CASSPRPTTSGRVDEQFF
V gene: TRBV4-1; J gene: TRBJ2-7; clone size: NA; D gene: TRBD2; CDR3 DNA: TGCGCCAGCAGCCAGACTAGCGGGGGCTACGAGCAGTACTTC; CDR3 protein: CASSQTSGGYEQYF
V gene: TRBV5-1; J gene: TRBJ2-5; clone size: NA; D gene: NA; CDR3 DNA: TGCGCCAGCAGCTCTTGGGGGCAGGGAGGGGAGACCCAGTACTTC; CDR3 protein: CASSSWGQGGETQYF
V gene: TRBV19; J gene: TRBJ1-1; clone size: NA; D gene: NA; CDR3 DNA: TGTGCCAGTAGTACCCGGGCCGGAGGAACCCCTGAAGCTTTCTTT; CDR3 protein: CASSTRAGGTPEAFF
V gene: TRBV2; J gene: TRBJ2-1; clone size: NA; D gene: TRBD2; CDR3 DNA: TGTGCCAGCAGCGGACTAGCGGGAGAATCCTATGAGCAGTTCTTC; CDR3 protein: CASSGLAGESYEQFF
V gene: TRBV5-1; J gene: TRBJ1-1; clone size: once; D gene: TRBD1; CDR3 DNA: TGCGCCAGCAGCGCGGGACAGGGGGGCACTGAAGCTTTCTTT; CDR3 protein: CASSAGQGGTEAFF
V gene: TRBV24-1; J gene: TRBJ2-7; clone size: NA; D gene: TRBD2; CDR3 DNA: TGTGCCACCAGTGACCCGACTAGCGGGTCCTACGAGCAGTACTTC; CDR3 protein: CATSDPTSGSYEQYF
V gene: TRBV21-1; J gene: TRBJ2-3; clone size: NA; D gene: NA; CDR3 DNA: TGTGCCAGCAGCCCCGCCCGGGATATTAGCACAGATACGCAGTATTTT; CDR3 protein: CASSPARDISTDTQYF
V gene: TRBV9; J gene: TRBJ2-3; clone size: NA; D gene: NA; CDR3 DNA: TGTGCCAGCAGCGTAGGGGCAAGCACAGATACGCAGTATTTT; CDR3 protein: CASSVGASTDTQYF
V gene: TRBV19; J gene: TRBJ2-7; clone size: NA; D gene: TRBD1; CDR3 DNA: TGTGCCAGTAGTATAGCCGGATCCGAGACAGGGTTCTACGAGCAGTACTTC; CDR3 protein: CASSIAGSETGFYEQYF
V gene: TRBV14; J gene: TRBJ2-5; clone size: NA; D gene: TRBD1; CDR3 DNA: TGTGCCAGCTACACGAGGGGGCCTATACGTCTGGAAGAGACCCAGTACTTC; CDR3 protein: CASYTRGPIRLEETQYF
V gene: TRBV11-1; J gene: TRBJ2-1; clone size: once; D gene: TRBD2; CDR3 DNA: TGTGCCAGCAGCTTAGCGGGCGGGAGGTTTGTCGGTGAGCAGTTCTTC; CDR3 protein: CASSLAGGRFVGEQFF
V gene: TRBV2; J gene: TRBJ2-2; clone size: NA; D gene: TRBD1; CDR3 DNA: TGTGCCAGCAGTGGACAGGGGGCGAATTATGGGGAGCTGTTTTTT; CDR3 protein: CASSGQGANYGELFF
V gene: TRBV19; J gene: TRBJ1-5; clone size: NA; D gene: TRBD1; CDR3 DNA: TGTGCCAGTAGTACCACAGGGGGCAATCAGCCCCAGCATTTT; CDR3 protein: CASSTTGGNQPQHF
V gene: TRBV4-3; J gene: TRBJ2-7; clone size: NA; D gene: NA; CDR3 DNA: TGCGCCAGCAGCCAAGATCTTGCGGGATACTACGAGCAGTACTTC; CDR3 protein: CASSQDLAGYYEQYF
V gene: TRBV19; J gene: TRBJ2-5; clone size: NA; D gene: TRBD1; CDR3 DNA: TGTGCCAGTAGCTCCGGACAGGGGGTAAGAGAGACCCAGTACTTC; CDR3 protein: CASSSGQGVRETQYF
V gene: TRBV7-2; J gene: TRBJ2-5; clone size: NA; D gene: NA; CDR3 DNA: TGTGCCAGCAGCTTAGACTCAGGGGAATGGGAGACCCAGTACTTC; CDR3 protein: CASSLDSGEWETQYF
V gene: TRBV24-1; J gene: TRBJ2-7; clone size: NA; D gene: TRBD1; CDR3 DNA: TGTGCCACCAGTGACCGAGGACAGGGGGCCTACGAGCAGTACTTC; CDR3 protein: CATSDRGQGAYEQYF
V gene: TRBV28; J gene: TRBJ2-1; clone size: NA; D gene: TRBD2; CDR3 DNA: TGTGCCAGCAGTTTACCGGCGGGAGATTCCTACAATGAGCAGTTCTTC; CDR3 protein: CASSLPAGDSYNEQFF
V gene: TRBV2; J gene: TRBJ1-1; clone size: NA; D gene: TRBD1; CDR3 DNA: TGTGCCAGCAGGGTCGACAGGGCGACGAACACTGAAGCTTTCTTT; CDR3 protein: CASRVDRATNTEAFF